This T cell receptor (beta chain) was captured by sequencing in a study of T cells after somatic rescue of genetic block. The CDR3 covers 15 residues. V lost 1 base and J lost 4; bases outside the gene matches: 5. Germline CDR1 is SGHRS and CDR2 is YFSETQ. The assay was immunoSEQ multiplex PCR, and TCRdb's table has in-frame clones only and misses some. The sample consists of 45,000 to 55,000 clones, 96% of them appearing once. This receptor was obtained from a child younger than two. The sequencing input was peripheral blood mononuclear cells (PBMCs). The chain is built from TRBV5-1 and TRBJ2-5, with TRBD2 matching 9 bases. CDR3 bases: TGCGCCAGCAGCTTGTTGGCGGGAGGGCCAGAGACCCAGTACTTC. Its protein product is CASSLLAGGPETQYF.